A selection of T cell receptor beta chains follows, all from one sample in a study of blood T cell repertoires in COVID-19. TCRdb keeps only in-frame clones here, not all; method: immunoSEQ multiplex PCR. The sample yields around 94,000 clones, approximately 86% seen once. The sample comprised peripheral blood. Receptors originate from a man aged 45 to 65 with active or convalescent COVID-19. Both conserved end residues are trimmed from each CDR3. Size values are once, few and many counts, or a class for expanded clones, and some rows have none.

abundance: few; v_gene: TRBV6-1; j_gene: TRBJ2-7; CDR3aa: ASSEPGSSYEQY
abundance: once; v_gene: TRBV30; j_gene: TRBJ1-6; CDR3aa: AWSAPGQGRDSPLH
abundance: -; v_gene: TRBV6-5; j_gene: TRBJ1-2; CDR3aa: ASSNTPPGYGYT
abundance: -; v_gene: TRBV25-1; j_gene: TRBJ2-5; CDR3aa: ASSEGWVAKETQY
abundance: -; v_gene: TRBV5-8; j_gene: TRBJ2-3; CDR3aa: ASRHRQGTDTQY
abundance: -; v_gene: TRBV7-2; j_gene: TRBJ1-2; CDR3aa: ASSLGGGGYT
abundance: -; v_gene: TRBV25-1; j_gene: TRBJ2-6; CDR3aa: ASSTSTGANVLT
abundance: few; v_gene: TRBV12-3/TRBV12-4; j_gene: TRBJ1-5; CDR3aa: ASSLARGQPQH
abundance: -; v_gene: TRBV19; j_gene: TRBJ1-1; CDR3aa: ASNDRGLNTEAF
abundance: -; v_gene: TRBV5-1; j_gene: TRBJ2-5; CDR3aa: ASSLSGGRETQY
abundance: -; v_gene: TRBV18; j_gene: TRBJ2-5; CDR3aa: ASSPKDSGETQY
abundance: -; v_gene: TRBV29-1; j_gene: TRBJ2-7; CDR3aa: SVEIGRGWGEQY
abundance: -; v_gene: TRBV10-1; j_gene: TRBJ2-5; CDR3aa: ASRRDRGSETQY
abundance: -; v_gene: TRBV11-2; j_gene: TRBJ1-4; CDR3aa: ASSSIQGRTNEKLF
abundance: -; v_gene: TRBV7-8; j_gene: TRBJ2-7; CDR3aa: ASSLLAGGSEQY
abundance: -; v_gene: TRBV10-1; j_gene: TRBJ2-7; CDR3aa: ASRTGGPSYEQY
abundance: -; v_gene: TRBV4-3; j_gene: TRBJ2-7; CDR3aa: ASSQDTSRTYEQY
abundance: -; v_gene: TRBV6-5; j_gene: TRBJ2-3; CDR3aa: ASRPSTGATDTQY
abundance: once; v_gene: TRBV7-9; j_gene: TRBJ1-6; CDR3aa: ASTYGENNNSPLH
abundance: -; v_gene: TRBV5-5; j_gene: TRBJ2-3; CDR3aa: ASSLVGISTDTQY
abundance: -; v_gene: TRBV6-2/TRBV6-3; j_gene: TRBJ2-7; CDR3aa: ASSFSGGRGEQY
abundance: -; v_gene: TRBV3-1/TRBV3-2; j_gene: TRBJ2-2; CDR3aa: ASSQDGGHLNTGELF
abundance: -; v_gene: TRBV2; j_gene: TRBJ2-4; CDR3aa: ASRGVAKNIQY
abundance: -; v_gene: TRBV19; j_gene: TRBJ1-2; CDR3aa: ASSPPGVPYGYT
abundance: -; v_gene: TRBV7-2; j_gene: TRBJ1-1; CDR3aa: ASSLAGNTEAF
abundance: -; v_gene: TRBV11-2; j_gene: TRBJ2-5; CDR3aa: ASSLARETQY
abundance: -; v_gene: TRBV4-3; j_gene: TRBJ2-2; CDR3aa: ASSQQGAQISGELF
abundance: -; v_gene: TRBV3-1/TRBV3-2; j_gene: TRBJ1-5; CDR3aa: ASSQDPDQPQH
abundance: once; v_gene: TRBV7-2; j_gene: TRBJ1-5; CDR3aa: ASSWGQGPSQPQH
abundance: -; v_gene: TRBV14; j_gene: TRBJ2-2; CDR3aa: ASSPSNTGELF
abundance: -; v_gene: TRBV18; j_gene: TRBJ1-5; CDR3aa: ASSPQGVPDQPQH